This T cell receptor beta chain was observed in a study of T cell responses to AZD1222 COVID-19 vaccine. Findings and caveats of the study: Repertoire collection took place solely once the T cell response had peaked. White British ancestry dominated among donors, who included more females, and clonal diversity was possibly underestimated. Epitopes outside B.1.351 and B.1.1.7 mutated regions reportedly drew nearly half of spike TCRs. Receipt of two AZD1222 doses was followed by a rise in Spike-specific TCR breadth and depth.

Some clones are missing from TCRdb's copy, which holds only in-frame ones; the method was immunoSEQ multiplex PCR. The table lists 130,000 or so clones, 90% to 95% of them singletons. As for this clone: Its antigen is unidentified.

Germline lookup yields CDR1 LNHDA and CDR2 SQIVND (reference sequence). Trimming took 10 bases from V and 3 from J, leaving 16 bases between them. CDR3 length: 14 residues. The rearrangement links TRBV19 to TRBJ1-5, with no clear D. The origin of this receptor is an adult in good health. The sequencing used peripheral blood, collected on day 0 of AZD1222 vaccination. The CDR3 nucleotides are TGTGCCACCACGCGGGGTGTTTCCAATCAGCCCCAGCATTTT. Translation: CATTRGVSNQPQHF. The whole variable domain, remainder taken from reference TRBV19 and TRBJ1-5, is DGGITQSPKYLFRKEGQNVTLSCEQNLNHDAMYWYRQDPGQGLRLIYYSQIVNDFQKGDIAEGYSVSREKKESFPLTVTSAQKNPTAFYLCATTRGVSNQPQHFGDGTRLSIL.